This TCR beta chain was recovered during a study of cytotoxic CD8 clonotypes in ibrutinib-treated CLL. Study summary: Within the patient group, around 11 were relapsed/refractory and fewer than 16 treatment-naive, and about 17 were IGHV unmutated. General observations from the study: Sampling of sustained-remission and progressing patients occurred at differing times.

Germline loops: CDR1 SGHDT, CDR2 YYEEEE. Trimming pared 0 bases from V and 2 bases from J, leaving 5 bases between. The CDR3 is 13 amino acids. Concerning this clone: As yet, its antigen is unknown.

T cells were sequenced at a targeted depth of 1 in 200,000 to 1 in 1 million. The assay was immunoSEQ multiplex PCR, and TCRdb's table has in-frame clones only and misses some. The repertoire includes over 250,000 clones, 70% to 80% of them detected once, and about 6% sits in the top ten. The specimen was PBMCs, collected at disease progression, from a patient treated with ibrutinib. This rearrangement joins TRBV5-6 to TRBJ1-2; D is undetermined. This TCR derives from a human donor with chronic lymphocytic leukemia. The CDR3 loop reads CASSLVGNYGYTF. The DNA for the CDR3 is TGTGCCAGCAGCTTGGTGGGAAACTATGGCTACACCTTC. The full variable domain, with the rest looked up from reference TRBV5-6 and TRBJ1-2, is DAGVTQSPTHLIKTRGQQVTLRCSPKSGHDTVSWYQQALGQGPQFIFQYYEEEERQRGNFPDRFSGHQFPNYSSELNVNALLLGDSALYLCASSLVGNYGYTFGSGTRLTVV.